This T cell receptor beta chain was observed in a study of cytomegalovirus exposure and HLA in healthy donors. In the study overall: Approximately 81% of 350 to 400 genotyped donors fell in the Caucasian-associated ancestry cluster.

General study results and limits: Sequencing artifact likely explains a cluster of highly shared sequence variants.

The PCR contained 60 Vbeta and 13 Jbeta primers. The assay was immunoSEQ multiplex PCR, and TCRdb's table has in-frame clones only and misses some. The sample includes 110,000 to 150,000 clones, about 76% of them seen just once. As regards this clone: Its antigen is currently unknown.

This CDR3 is 17 amino acids long. Trimming cost V 2 bases and J 2 bases, with 16 bases left between them. The V gene's germline CDR1 is MNHGY and CDR2 SVAAGI. The sequencing input was PBMCs. The chain employs TRBV6-9 and TRBJ1-5; no firm D call. The TCR originated in a female donor in good health and CMV-seronegative. The DNA of the CDR3 is TGTGCCAGCAGTTATGATCCGGCCATTCGGGGCAATCAGCCCCAGCATTTT. The encoded protein is CASSYDPAIRGNQPQHF.